This T cell receptor beta chain was recorded in a study of cytomegalovirus exposure and HLA in healthy donors. As concerns this clone: What it binds is not known.

Whole-study results and caveats: Reportedly, a later analysis found an Asian-associated ancestry cluster had fewer N-insertions than the approximately 700-donor mean.

It was with 60 Vbeta and 13 Jbeta primers that the PCR ran. Sequencing was performed with immunoSEQ multiplex PCR; in TCRdb, only in-frame clones are kept and a portion is missing. The sample shows around 140,000 clones, roughly 80% of them seen only once. The TCR comes from a man aged 40-55 years in good health and CMV-seronegative. Source material: PBMCs.

The CDR3 is CATSPGLLNEVPQYF. The CDR3 DNA follows: TGTGCCACCTCACCGGGACTACTAAACGAGGTTCCCCAGTACTTC. This chain joins TRBV11-2 and TRBJ2-5; 7 bases are shared with TRBD2. V lost 10 bases to trimming and J lost 9 bases; unmatched junction nucleotides: 20. Germline V CDR1 and CDR2: SGHAT, FQNNGV. CDR3 length: 15 residues.